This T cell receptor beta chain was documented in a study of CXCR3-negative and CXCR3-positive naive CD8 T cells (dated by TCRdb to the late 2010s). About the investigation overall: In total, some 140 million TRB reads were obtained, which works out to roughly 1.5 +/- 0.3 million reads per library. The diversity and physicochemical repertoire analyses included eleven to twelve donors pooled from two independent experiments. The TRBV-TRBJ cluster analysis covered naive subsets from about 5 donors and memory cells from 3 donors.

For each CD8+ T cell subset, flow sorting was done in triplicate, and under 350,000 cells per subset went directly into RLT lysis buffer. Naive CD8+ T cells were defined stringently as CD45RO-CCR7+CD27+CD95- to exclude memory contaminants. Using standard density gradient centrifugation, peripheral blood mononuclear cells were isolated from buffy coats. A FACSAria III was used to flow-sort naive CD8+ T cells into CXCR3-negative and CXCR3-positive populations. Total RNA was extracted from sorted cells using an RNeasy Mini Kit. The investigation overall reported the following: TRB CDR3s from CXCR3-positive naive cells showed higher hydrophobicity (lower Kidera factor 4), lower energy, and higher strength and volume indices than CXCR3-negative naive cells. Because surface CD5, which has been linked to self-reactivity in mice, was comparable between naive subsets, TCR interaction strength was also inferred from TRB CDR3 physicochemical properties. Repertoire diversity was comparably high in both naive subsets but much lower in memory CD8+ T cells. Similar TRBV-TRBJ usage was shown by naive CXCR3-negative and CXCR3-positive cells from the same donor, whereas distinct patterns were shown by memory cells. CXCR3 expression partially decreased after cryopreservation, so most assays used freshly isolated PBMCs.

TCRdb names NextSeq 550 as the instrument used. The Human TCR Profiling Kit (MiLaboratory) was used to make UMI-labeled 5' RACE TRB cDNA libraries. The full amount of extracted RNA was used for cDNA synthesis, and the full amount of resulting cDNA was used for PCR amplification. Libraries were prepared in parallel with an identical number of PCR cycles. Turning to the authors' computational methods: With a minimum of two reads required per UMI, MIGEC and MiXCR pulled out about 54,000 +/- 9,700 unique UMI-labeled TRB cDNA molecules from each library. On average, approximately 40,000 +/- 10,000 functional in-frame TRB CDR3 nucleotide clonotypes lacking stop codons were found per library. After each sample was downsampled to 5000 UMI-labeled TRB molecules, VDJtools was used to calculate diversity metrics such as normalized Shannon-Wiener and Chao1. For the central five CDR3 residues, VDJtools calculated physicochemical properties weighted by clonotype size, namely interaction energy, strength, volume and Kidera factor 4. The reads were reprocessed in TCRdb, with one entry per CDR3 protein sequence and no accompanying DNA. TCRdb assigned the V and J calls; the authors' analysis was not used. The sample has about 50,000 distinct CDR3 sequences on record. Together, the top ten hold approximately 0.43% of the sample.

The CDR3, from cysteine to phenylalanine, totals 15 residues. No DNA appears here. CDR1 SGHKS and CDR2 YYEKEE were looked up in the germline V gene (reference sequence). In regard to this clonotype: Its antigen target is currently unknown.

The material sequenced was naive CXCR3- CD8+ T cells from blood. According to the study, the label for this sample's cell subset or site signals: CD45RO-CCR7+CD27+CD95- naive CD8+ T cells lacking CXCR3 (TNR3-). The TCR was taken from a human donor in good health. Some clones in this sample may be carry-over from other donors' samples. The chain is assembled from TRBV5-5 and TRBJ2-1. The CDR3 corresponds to CASSLRTSVLNEQFF.